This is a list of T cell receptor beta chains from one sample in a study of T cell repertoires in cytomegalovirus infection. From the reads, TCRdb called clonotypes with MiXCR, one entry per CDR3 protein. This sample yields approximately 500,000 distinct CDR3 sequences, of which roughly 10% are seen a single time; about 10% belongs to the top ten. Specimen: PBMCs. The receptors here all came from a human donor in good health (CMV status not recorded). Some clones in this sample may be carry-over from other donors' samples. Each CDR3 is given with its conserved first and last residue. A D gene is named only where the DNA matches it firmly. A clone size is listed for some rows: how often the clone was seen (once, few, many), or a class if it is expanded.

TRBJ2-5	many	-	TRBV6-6	CASRGDTGFPGETQYF	TGTGCCAGCAGGGGGGACACGGGCTTCCCGGGCGAGACCCAGTACTTC
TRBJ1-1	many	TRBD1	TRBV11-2	CASSLAPQDRVRRTEAFF	TGTGCCAGCAGCTTAGCCCCCCAAGACAGGGTCCGCAGGACTGAAGCTTTCTTT
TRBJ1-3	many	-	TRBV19	CASSIGGPGNTIYF	TGTGCCAGTAGTATCGGAGGGCCTGGAAACACCATATATTTT
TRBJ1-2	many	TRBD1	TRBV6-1	CASSESGGRGYGYTF	TGTGCCAGCAGTGAATCAGGGGGCCGAGGCTATGGCTACACCTTC
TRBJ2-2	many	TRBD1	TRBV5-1	CASSRDRVNTGELFF	TGCGCCAGCAGCCGGGACAGGGTTAACACCGGGGAGCTGTTTTTT
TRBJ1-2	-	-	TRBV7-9	CASSFQTYRRFF	TGTGCCAGCAGCTTTCAAACCTACCGTAGGTTTTTC
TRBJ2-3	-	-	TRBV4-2	CASSQGTGPHTDTQYF	TGTGCCAGCAGCCAAGGAACGGGTCCTCACACAGATACGCAGTATTTT
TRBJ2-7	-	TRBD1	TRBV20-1	CSARPDRDEQYF	TGCAGTGCTAGACCGGACAGGGACGAGCAGTACTTC
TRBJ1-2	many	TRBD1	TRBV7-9	CASSRERQGVPYGYTF	TGTGCCAGCAGCCGTGAGAGACAGGGCGTTCCCTATGGCTACACCTTC
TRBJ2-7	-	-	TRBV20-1	CSASSSALGGQYF	TGCAGTGCTAGTTCTAGCGCGTTGGGCGGGCAGTACTTC
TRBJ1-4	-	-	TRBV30	CAWNWPSPGTNEKLFF	TGTGCCTGGAATTGGCCTTCTCCAGGAACTAATGAAAAACTGTTTTTT
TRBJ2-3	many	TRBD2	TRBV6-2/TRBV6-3	CASNGGGPDTQYF	TGTGCCAGCAACGGGGGGGGCCCAGATACGCAGTATTTT
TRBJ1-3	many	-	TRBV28	CASSIRGSGNTIYF	TGTGCCAGCAGTATTAGGGGATCTGGAAACACCATATATTTT
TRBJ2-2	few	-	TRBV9	CASSTPHLAPNTGELFF	TGTGCCAGCAGCACCCCCCACCTAGCACCGAACACCGGGGAGCTGTTTTTT
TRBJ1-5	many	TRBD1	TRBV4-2	CASSQDGTGNQPQHF	TGTGCCAGCAGCCAAGACGGGACAGGGAATCAGCCCCAGCATTTT
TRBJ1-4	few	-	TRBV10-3	CAISRQAGEKLFF	TGTGCCATCAGCCGACAGGCCGGTGAAAAACTGTTTTTT
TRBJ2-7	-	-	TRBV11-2	CASSSIVNEQYF	TGTGCCAGCAGCTCAATTGTTAACGAGCAGTACTTC
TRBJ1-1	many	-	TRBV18	CASSRTDRRRTEAFF	TGTGCCAGCTCGCGAACTGACAGGCGGAGAACTGAAGCTTTCTTT
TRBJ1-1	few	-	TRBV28	CASSFIGGGNTEAFF	TGTGCCAGCAGTTTCATTGGGGGGGGGAACACTGAAGCTTTCTTT
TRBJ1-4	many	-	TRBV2	CASSEALIGEKLFF	TGTGCCAGCAGTGAAGCGCTTATTGGGGAAAAACTGTTTTTT
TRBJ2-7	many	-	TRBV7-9	CASSLDLQYEQYF	TGTGCCAGCAGCTTAGACCTACAGTACGAGCAGTACTTC